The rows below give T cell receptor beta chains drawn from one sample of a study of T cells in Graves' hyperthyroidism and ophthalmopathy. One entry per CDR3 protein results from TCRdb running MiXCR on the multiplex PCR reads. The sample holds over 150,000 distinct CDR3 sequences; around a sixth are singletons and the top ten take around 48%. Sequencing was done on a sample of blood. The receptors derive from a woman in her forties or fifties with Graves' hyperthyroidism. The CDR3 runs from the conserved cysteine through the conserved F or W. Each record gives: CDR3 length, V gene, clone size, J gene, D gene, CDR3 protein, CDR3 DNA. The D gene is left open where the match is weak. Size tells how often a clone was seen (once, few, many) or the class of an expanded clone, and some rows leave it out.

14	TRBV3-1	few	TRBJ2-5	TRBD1	CASSHLGTGETQYF	TGTGCCAGCAGCCACCTCGGGACAGGGGAGACCCAGTACTTC
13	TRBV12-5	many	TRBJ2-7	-	CASGPPDRYEQYF	TGTGCTAGTGGACCCCCGGATCGATACGAGCAGTACTTC
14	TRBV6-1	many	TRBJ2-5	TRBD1	CASSKDRVQETQYF	TGTGCCAGCAGCAAAGACAGGGTCCAAGAGACCCAGTACTTC
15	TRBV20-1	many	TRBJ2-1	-	CSARGGPTDYNEQFF	TGCAGTGCTAGAGGTGGGCCTACGGACTACAATGAGCAGTTCTTC
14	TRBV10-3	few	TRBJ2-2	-	CATGTPSSTGELFF	TGTGCCACTGGGACTCCCTCCTCCACCGGGGAGCTGTTTTTT
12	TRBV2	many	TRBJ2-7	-	CASSQANYEQYF	TGTGCCAGCTCACAGGCCAACTACGAGCAGTACTTC
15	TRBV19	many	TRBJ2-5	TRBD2	CASSRSGRRRETQYF	TGTGCCAGTAGTAGAAGCGGGAGGCGCAGAGAGACCCAGTACTTC
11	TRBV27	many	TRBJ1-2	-	CASKGVGGYTF	TGTGCCAGCAAGGGGGTGGGAGGCTACACCTTC
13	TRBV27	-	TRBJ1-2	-	CASSSFPNYGYTF	TGTGCCAGCAGTTCCTTCCCTAACTATGGCTACACCTTC
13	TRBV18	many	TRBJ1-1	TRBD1	CASSADRVEIAFF	TGTGCCAGCTCAGCGGACAGGGTGGAGATAGCTTTCTTT
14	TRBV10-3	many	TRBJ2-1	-	CAISESSDYNEQFF	TGTGCCATCAGTGAGTCGAGTGATTACAATGAGCAGTTCTTC
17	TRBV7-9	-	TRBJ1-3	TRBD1	CASSLGSGTAFGNTIYF	TGTGCCAGCAGCTTAGGATCCGGGACAGCCTTTGGAAACACCATATATTTT
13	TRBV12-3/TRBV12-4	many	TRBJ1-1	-	CASSPDGYTEAFF	TGTGCCAGCAGCCCTGATGGTTACACTGAAGCTTTCTTT
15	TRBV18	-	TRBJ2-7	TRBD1	CASSPAGTVAYEQYF	TGTGCCAGCTCACCAGCCGGGACAGTAGCCTACGAGCAGTACTTC
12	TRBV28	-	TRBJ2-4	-	CASSYHRNIQYF	TGTGCCAGCAGTTATCACAGAAACATTCAGTACTTC
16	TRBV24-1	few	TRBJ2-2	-	CATSDLWSVNTGELFF	TGTGCCACCAGTGATTTATGGTCAGTGAACACCGGGGAGCTGTTTTTT
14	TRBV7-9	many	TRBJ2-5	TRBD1	CASSPQGVEETQYF	TGTGCCAGCAGCCCCCAGGGGGTTGAAGAGACCCAGTACTTC